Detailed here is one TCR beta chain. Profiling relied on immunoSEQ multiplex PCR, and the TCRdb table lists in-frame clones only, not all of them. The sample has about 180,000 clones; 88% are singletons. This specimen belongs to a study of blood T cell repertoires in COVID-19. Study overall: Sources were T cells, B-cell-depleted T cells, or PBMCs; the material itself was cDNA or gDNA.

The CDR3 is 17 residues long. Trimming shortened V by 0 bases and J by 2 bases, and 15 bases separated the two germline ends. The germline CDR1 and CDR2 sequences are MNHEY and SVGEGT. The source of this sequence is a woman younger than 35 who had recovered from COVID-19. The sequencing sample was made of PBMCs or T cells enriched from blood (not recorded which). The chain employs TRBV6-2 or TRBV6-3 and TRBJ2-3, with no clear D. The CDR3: CASSYSAGGVDTDTQYF. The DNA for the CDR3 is TGTGCCAGCAGTTACTCAGCTGGCGGAGTAGACACAGATACGCAGTATTTT.